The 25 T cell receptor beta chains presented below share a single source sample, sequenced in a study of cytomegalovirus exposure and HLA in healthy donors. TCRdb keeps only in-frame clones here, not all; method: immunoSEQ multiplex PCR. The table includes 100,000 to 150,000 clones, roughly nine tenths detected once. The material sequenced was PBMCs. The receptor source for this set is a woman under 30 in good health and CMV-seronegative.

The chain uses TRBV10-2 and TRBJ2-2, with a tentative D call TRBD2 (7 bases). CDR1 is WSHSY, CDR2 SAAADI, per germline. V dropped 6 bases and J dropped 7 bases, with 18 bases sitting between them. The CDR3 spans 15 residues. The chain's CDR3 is CASRDVRGANGELFF. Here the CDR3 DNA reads TGCGCCAGCAGGGATGTTCGGGGGGCTAACGGGGAGCTGTTTTTT.

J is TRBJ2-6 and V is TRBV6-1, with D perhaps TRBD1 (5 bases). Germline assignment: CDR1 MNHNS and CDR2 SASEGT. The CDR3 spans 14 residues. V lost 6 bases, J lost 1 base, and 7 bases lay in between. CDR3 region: CASRDRSGANVLTF. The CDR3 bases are TGTGCCAGCAGAGACAGATCTGGGGCCAACGTCCTGACTTTC.

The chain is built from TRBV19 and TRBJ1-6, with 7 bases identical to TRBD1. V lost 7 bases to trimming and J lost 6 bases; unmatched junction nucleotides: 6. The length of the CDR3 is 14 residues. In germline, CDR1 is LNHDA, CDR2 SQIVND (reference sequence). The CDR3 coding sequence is TGTGCCAGTAATAACCGGGACAGTAATTCACCCCTCCACTTT. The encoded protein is CASNNRDSNSPLHF.

Here the CDR3 DNA reads TGTGCCAGCAGCCCCCGACCGGACTCAGGAAATGAAAAACTGTTTTTT. Protein product: CASSPRPDSGNEKLFF. The genes are TRBV9 and TRBJ1-4; D call uncertain. Germline V gives CDR1 SGDLS, CDR2 YYNGEE. CDR3 size: 16 residues. Trimming stripped 4 bases from V and 5 bases from J, with 18 bases between.

In nucleotides, the CDR3 is TGTGCCAGCTCACCACAGGGACAGGGGAATGGCTACACCTTC. As protein: CASSPQGQGNGYTF. This chain joins TRBV18 and TRBJ1-2; the match to TRBD1 covers 10 bases. Germline-derived CDR1 and CDR2 are KGHSH and LQKENI. CDR3 length: 14 residues. V trimming: 1 base; J trimming: 6 bases; junction bases outside the gene matches: 2.

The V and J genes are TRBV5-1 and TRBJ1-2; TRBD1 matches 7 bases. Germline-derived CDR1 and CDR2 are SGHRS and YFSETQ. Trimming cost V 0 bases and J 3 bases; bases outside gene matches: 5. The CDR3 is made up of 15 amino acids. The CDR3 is CASSLGGGADYGYTF. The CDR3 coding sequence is TGCGCCAGCAGCTTGGGAGGGGGCGCGGACTATGGCTACACCTTC.

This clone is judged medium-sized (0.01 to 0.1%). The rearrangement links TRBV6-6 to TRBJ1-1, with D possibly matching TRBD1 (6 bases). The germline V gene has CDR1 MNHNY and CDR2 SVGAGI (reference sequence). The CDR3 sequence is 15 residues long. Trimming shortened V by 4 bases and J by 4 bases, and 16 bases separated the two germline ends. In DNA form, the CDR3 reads TGTGCCAGCAGTTCCCACAGGGCTCTCTCCACTGAAGCTTTCTTT. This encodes CASSSHRALSTEAFF.

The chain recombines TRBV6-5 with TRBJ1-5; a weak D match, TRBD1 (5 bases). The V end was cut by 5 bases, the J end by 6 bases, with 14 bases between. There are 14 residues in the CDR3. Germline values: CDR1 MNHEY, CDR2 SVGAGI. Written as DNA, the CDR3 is TGTGCCAGCAGTGGGCAGGGAGGGAGTCAGCCCCAGCATTTT. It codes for CASSGQGGSQPQHF.

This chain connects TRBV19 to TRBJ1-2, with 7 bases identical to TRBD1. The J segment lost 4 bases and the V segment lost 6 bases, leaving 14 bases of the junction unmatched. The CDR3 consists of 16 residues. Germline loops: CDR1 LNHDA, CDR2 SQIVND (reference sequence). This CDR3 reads CASSSAIVRTGYGYTF. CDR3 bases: TGTGCCAGTAGCTCCGCCATTGTTAGGACAGGCTATGGCTACACCTTC.

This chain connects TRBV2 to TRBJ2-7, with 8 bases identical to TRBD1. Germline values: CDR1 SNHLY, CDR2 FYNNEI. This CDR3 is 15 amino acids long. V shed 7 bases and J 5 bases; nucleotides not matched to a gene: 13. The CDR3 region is CASISRGRGGHEQYF. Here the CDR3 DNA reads TGTGCCAGCATTTCCAGGGGGCGCGGTGGCCACGAGCAGTACTTC.

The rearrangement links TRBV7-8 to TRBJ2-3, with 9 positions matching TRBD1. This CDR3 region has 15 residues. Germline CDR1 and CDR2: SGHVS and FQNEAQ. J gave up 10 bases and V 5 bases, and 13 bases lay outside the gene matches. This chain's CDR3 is CASSRTGTGFIAQYF. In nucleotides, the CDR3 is TGTGCCAGCAGCCGGACCGGGACAGGGTTTATCGCGCAGTATTTT.

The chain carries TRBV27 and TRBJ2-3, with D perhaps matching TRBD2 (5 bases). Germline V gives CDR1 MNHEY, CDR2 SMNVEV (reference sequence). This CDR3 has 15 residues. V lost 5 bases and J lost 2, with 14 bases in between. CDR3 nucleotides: TGTGCCAGCAGTCTAAAACCGACTAACACAGATACGCAGTATTTT. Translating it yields CASSLKPTNTDTQYF.

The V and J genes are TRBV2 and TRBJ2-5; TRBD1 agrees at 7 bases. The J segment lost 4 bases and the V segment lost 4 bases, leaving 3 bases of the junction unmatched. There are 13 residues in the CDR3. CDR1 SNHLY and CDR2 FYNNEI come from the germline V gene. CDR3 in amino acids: CASSVHRGETQYF. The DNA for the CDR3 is TGTGCCAGCAGTGTGCACAGGGGAGAGACCCAGTACTTC.

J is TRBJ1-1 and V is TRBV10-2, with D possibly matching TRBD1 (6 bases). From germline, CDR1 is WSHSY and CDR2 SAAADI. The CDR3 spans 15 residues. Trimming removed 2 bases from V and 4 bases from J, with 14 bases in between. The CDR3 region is CASSEARGARTEAFF. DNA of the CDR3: TGCGCCAGCAGTGAGGCCCGGGGGGCTCGCACTGAAGCTTTCTTT.

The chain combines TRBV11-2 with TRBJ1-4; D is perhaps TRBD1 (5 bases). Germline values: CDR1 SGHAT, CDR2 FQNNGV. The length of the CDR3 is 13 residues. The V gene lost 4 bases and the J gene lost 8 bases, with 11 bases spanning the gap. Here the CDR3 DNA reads TGTGCCAGCAGCTCCCTGGGGCGCGAAAAACTGTTTTTT. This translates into CASSSLGREKLFF.

The CDR3 DNA is TGTGCCAGCAGTGGAAGCGGGAACACTGAAGCTTTCTTT. Its protein is CASSGSGNTEAFF. This chain links TRBV6-1 with TRBJ1-1, with unresolved D. The CDR3 has 13 residues. Trimming shortened V by 4 bases and J by 1 base, and 7 bases separated the two germline ends. Per germline, CDR1 MNHNS and CDR2 SASEGT.

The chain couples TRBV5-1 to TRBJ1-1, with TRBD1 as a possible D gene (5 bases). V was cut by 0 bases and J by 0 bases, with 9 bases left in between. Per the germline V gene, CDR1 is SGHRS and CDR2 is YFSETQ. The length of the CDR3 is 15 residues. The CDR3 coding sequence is TGCGCCAGCAGCTTGGTTTGGGGCATGAACACTGAAGCTTTCTTT. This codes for CASSLVWGMNTEAFF.

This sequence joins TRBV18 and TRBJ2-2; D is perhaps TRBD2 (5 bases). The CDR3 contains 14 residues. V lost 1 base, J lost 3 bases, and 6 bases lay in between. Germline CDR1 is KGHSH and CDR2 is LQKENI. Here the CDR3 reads CASSPQGDTGELFF. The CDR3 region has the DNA TGTGCCAGCTCACCACAGGGAGACACCGGGGAGCTGTTTTTT.

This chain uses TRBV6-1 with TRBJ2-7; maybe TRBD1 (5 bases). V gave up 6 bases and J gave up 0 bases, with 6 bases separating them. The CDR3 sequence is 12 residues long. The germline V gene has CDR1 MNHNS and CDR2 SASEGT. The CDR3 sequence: CASSTGSYEQYF. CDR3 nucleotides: TGTGCCAGCAGCACAGGCTCCTACGAGCAGTACTTC.

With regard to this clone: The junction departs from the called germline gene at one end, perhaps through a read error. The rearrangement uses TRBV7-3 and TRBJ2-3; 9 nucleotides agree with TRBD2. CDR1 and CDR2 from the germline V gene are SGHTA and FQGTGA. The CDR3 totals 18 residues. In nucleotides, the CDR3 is TGTGCCAGCAGCTCCCCTCCTAGCGGGGAACCGTACACAGATGCGCAGTATTTT. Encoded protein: CASSSPPSGEPYTDAQYF. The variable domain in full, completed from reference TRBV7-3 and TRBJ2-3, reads GAGVSQTPSNKVTEKGKYVELRCDPISGHTALYWYRQSLGQGPEFLIYFQGTGAADDSGLPNDRFFAVRPEGSVSTLKIQRTERGDSAVYLCASSSPPSGEPYTDAQYFGPGTRLTVL.

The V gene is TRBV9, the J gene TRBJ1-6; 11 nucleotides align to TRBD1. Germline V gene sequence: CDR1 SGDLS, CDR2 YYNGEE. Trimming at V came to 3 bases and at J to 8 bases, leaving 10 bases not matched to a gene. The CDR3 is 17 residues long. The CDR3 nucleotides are TGTGCCAGCAGCGCTCGGACAGGGGGCTTAAATGATTCACCCCTCCACTTT. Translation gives CASSARTGGLNDSPLHF.

The CDR3 DNA reads as TGTGCCAGCAGCCCAACAGGGGACTATGGCTACACCTTC. Its translation: CASSPTGDYGYTF. The V gene is TRBV11-2, the J gene TRBJ1-2, with 7 bases that match TRBD1. Unmatched junction bases numbered 3, after V lost 5 bases and J lost 3 bases. The CDR3 extends over 13 amino acids. The germline gives CDR1 SGHAT, CDR2 FQNNGV. Filled out from reference TRBV11-2 and TRBJ1-2, the complete variable domain reads EAGVAQSPRYKIIEKRQSVAFWCNPISGHATLYWYQQILGQGPKLLIQFQNNGVVDDSQLPKDRFSAERLKGVDSTLKIQPAKLEDSAVYLCASSPTGDYGYTFGSGTRLTVV.

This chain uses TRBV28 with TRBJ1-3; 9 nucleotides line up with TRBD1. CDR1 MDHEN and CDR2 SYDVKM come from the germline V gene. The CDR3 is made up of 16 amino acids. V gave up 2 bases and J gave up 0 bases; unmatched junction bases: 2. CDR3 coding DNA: TGTGCCAGCAGTTTAGGGGGACAGGGCTCTGGAAACACCATATATTTT. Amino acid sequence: CASSLGGQGSGNTIYF.

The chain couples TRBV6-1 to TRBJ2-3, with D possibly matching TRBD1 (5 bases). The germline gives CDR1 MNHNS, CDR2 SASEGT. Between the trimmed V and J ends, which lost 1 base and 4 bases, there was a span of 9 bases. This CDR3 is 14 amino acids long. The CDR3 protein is CASSEGTQPDTQYF. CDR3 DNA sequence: TGTGCCAGCAGTGAAGGGACACAACCAGATACGCAGTATTTT.

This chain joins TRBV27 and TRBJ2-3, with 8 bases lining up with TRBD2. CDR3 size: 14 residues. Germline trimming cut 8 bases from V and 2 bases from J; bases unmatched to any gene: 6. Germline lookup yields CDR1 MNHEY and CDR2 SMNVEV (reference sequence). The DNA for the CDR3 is TGTGCCAGCGGATTAGCGGGGCCCACAGATACGCAGTATTTT. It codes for CASGLAGPTDTQYF.